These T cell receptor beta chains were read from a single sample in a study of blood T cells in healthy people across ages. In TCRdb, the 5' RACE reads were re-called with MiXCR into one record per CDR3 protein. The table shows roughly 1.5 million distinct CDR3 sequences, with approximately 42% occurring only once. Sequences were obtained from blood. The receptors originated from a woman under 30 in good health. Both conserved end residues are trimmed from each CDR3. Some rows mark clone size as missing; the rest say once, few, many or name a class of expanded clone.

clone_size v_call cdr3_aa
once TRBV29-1 SVDDQGWGYT
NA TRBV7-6 ASSLKAGASSTDTQY
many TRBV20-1 SARDEGVGPYEQY
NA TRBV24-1 ATSDFGVREQY
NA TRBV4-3 ASSQEARADTDTQY
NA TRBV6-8 ASSYNGAYNEQY
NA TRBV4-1 ASSQRGGHDGYT
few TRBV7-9 ASSPRQGRSTDTQY
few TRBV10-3 ASGGTGSYEQY
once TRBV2 ARQHGNTIY
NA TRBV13 ASSFVGLELF
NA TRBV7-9 ASSTLTGVLTEAF
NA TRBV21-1 ASPQTWDSSYEQY
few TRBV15 ATSPTSGGYNEQF
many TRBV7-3 ASSLRGQGGETQY
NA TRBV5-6 ASSSPGLSGHGYT
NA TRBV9 ASSVAFDADGYT
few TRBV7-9 ASSRRGIEGDSPLH
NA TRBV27 ASRGRENTEAF
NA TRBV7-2 ASRQDYTRETQY
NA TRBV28 ASQVRGTDTQY
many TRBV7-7 ASSLAPGETQY
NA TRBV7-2 ATNLDREGYGYT
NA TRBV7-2 ASSLPVISDTQY
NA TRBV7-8 ASSFNLGSSYNEQF
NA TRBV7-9 ASSSPREGTEAF
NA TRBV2 ASTRTRNSEKLF
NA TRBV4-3 ASSQDLTAPWASRANYGYT
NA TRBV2 ATNPTGAMDSRIAGELF
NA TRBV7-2 ASTSDGLNQPQH
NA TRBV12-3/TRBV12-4 ASSNRTSGRVGEQF
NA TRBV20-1 SARGLTGGSPYEQY
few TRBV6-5 ASSWGRGNEKLF
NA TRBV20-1 SGWQGAGGTEAF
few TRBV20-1 SASRDYNEQY
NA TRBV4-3 ASSRDKVAGVYNEQF
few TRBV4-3 ASSQEHSNEQY
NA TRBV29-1 SVVPAGSYNEQF
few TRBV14 ASSFGGSEGTDTQY
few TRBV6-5 ASSYRGYNSPLH
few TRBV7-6 ASTLGGLSYNEQF
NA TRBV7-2 ASSFRNYNSPLH
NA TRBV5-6 ASSSLTGDEQF
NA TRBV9 ASSVDRIPGNEQF
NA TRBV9 ASSALGTGDSYGYT
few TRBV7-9 ASSSRTSGLFSEQF
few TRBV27 ASTLLAGGNNEQF
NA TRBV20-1 SASTNRDPYEQY
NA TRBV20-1 SGGRDRYTAMNTEAF